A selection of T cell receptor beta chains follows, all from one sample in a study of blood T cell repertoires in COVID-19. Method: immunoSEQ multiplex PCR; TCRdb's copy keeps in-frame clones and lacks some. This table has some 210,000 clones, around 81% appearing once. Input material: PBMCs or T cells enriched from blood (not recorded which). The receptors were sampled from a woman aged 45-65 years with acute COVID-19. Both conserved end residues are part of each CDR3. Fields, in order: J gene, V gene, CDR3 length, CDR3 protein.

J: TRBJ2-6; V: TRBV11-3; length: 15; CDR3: CASSLGGGGANVLTF
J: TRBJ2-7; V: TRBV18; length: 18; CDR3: CASSPSPPTSGSSYEQYF
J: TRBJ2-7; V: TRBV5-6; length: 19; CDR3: CASSFWEGQSLAGVTREYF
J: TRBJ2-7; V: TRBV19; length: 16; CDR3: CASSTAGTGGSYEQYF
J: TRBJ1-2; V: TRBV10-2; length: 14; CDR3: CASSESTVLRGYTF
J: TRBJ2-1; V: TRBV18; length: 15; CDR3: CASSPPTSEGPEQFF
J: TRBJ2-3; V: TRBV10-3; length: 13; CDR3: CAIRSGYTDTQYF
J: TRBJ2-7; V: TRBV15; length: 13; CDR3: CATSRRDRGEQYF
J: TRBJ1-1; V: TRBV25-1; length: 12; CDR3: CASTLGAGLAFF
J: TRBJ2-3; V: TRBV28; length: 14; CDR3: CASSSAGGADTQYF
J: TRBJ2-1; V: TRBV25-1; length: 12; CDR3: CASSVEVDEQFF
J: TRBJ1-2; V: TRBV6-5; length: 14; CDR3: CASSRQGAGYGYTF
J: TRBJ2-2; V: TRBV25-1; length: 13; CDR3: CASLWGNTGELFF
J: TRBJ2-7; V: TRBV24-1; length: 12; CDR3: CATSGRGNEQYF
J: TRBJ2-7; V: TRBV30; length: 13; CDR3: CAWSVAGGWEQYF
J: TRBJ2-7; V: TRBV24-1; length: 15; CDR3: CATSDPGQGSYEQYF
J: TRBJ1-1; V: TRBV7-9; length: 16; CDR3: CASSLAIRTGAVRAFF
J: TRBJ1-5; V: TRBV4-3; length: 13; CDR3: CASSRDRDQPQHF
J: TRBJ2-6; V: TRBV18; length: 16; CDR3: CASSPPSYSGANVLTF
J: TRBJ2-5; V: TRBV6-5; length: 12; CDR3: CASSSPRGTQYF
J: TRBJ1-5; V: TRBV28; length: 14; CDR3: CATDRGASNQPQHF
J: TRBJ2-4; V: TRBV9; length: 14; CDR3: CASSVHADSTIQYF
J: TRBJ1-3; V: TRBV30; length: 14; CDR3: CAWSDQGSGNTIYF
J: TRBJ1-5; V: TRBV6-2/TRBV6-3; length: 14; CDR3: CASSSGTGHQPQHF
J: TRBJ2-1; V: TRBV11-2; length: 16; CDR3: CASSQPGLGLSNEQFF
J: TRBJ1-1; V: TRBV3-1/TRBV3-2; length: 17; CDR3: CASSQGNRGFRNTEAFF
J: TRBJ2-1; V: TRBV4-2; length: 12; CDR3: CASSQADNEQFF
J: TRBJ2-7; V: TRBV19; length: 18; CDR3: CASSFTGTSSSMIYEQYF
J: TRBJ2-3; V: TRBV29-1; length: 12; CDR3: CSVVSGTDTQYF
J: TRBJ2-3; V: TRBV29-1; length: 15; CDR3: CSVTRGGLHQDTQYF
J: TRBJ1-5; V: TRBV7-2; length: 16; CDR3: CASSTAGTASNQPQHF
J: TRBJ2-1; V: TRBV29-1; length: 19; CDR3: CSVEDPFDRGYSSGNEQFF
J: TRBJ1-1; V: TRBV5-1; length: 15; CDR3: CASSRQGGMNTEAFF
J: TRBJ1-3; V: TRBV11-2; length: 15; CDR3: CASSYGGASGNTIYF
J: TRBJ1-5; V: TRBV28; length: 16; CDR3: CASSLGPGLYNQPQHF
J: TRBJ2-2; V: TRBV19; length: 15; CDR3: CASSLRTGKDGELFF
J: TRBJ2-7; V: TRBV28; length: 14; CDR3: CASSTRQGAYEQYF
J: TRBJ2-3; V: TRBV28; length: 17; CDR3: CASSLTSAGGGTDTQYF
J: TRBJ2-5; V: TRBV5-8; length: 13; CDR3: CASIRGVQETQYF
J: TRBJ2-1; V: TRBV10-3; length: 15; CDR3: CAISETSGRITEQFF
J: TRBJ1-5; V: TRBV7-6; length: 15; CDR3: CASSSGVHSNQPQHF
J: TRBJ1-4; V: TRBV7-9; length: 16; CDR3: CASSPRLLATNEKLFF
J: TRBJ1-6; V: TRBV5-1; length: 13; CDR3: CASSFSVDSPLHF
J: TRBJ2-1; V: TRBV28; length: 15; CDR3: CASAGQGAGYGEQFF
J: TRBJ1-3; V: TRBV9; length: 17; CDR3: CASSVQGQASSGNTIYF
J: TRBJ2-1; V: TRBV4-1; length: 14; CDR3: CASSRGPGQNEQFF
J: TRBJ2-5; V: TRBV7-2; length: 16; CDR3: CASSLQPGGTRETQYF
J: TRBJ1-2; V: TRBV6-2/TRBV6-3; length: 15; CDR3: CASSPRGNFNYGYTF
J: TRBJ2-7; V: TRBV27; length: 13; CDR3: CASSRLGTGEQYF
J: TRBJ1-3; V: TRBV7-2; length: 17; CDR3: CASSLATGGVSGNTIYF
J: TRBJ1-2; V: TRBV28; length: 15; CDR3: CASSFPTGVNYGYTF